This T cell receptor beta chain was identified during a study of T cells after posttransplantation cyclophosphamide. Control samples came 1 year after myeloablative marrow transplants with methotrexate plus calcineurin inhibitor. Trimming stripped 1 base from V and 1 base from J, with 11 bases between. This CDR3 comprises 15 residues. CDR1 and CDR2 (germline): SGHTA, FQGNSA. Assay used: immunoSEQ multiplex PCR; TCRdb lists only in-frame clones, some missing. The table lists 9,700 or so clones, 89% of them singletons. The specimen comprised PBMCs, sampled 430 to 450 days after allogeneic stem cell transplant with calcineurin inhibitor and methotrexate. The V call is TRBV7-2, the J call TRBJ2-7; D is undetermined. This clonotype was sampled from a male patient in his 50s who received an allogeneic stem cell transplant from an unrelated donor, was CMV-positive, and had chronic GVHD only. The T cells may come from the graft donor. The CDR3, as DNA: TGTGCCAGCAGCTTAGGATTAGTGAGGTCCTACGAGCAGTACTTC. Translating it yields CASSLGLVRSYEQYF.